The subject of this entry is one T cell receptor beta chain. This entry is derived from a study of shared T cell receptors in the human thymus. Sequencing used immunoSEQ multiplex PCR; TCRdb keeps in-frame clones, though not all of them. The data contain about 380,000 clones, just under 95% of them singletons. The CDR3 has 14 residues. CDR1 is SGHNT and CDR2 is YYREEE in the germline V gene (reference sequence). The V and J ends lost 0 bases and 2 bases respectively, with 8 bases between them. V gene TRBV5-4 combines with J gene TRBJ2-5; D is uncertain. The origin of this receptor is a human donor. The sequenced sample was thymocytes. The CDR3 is CASSLGLGQETQYF. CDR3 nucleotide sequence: TGTGCCAGCAGCTTGGGTCTAGGGCAAGAGACCCAGTACTTC.